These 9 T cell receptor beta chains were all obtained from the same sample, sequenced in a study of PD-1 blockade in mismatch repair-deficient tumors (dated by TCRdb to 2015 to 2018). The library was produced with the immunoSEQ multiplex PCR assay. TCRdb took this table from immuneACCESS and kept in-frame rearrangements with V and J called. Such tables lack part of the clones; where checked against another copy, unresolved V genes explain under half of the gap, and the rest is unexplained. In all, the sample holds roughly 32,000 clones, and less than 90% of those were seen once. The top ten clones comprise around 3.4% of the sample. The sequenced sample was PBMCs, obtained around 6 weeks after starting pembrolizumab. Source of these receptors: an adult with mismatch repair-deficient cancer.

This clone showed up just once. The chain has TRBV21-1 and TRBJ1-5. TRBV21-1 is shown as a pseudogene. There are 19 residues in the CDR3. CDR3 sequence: CASRMSPPHLERSNQPQHF. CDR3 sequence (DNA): TGTGCCAGCAGAATGAGTCCCCCCCACTTAGAGAGGAGCAATCAGCCCCAGCATTTT.

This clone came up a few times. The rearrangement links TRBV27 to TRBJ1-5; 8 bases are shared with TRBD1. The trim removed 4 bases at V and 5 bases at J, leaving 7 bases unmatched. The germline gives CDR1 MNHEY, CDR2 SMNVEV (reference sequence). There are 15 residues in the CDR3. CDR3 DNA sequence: TGTGCCAGCAGTTGGAGGACAGGGCCGGATCAGCCCCAGCATTTT. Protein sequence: CASSWRTGPDQPQHF.

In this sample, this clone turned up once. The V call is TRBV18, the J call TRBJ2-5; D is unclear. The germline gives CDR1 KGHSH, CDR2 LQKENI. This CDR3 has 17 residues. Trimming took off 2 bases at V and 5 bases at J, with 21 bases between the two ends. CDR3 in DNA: TGTGCCAGCTCACCAGTCTCCCACCACGAGGATTGGGAGACCCAGTACTTC. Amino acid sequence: CASSPVSHHEDWETQYF.

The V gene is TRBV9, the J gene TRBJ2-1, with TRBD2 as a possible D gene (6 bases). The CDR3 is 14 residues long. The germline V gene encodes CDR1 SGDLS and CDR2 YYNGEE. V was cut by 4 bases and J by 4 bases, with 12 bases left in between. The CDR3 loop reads CASSPGTLYNEQFF. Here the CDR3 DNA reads TGTGCCAGCAGCCCTGGGACTCTGTACAATGAGCAGTTCTTC.

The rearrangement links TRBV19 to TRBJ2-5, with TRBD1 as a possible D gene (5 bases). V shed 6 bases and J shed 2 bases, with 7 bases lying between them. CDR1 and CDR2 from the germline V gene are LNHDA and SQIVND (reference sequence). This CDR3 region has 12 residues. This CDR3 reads CASSPGQETQYF. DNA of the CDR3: TGTGCCAGTAGCCCAGGGCAAGAGACCCAGTACTTC.

CDR3 DNA sequence: TGTGCCAGCAGTGTGGGACTAGCGGGAGAAAAGACCTACGAGCAGTACTTC. It is translated as CASSVGLAGEKTYEQYF. The genes are TRBV6-1 and TRBJ2-7; 14 bases are a match to TRBD2. Trimming at V came to 4 bases and at J to 2 bases, leaving 7 bases not matched to a gene. Germline CDR1 reads MNHNS; CDR2 reads SASEGT. The CDR3 is 17 residues long.

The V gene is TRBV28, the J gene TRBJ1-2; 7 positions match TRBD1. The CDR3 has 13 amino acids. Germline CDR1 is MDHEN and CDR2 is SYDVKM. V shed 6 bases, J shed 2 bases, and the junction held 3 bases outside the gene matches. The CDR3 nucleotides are TGTGCCAGCAGCCTGGACAGGAACTATGGCTACACCTTC. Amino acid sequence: CASSLDRNYGYTF.

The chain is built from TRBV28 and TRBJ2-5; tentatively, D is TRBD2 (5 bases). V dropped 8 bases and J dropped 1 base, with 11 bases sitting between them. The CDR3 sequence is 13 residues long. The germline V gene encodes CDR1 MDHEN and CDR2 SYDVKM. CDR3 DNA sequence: TGTGCCAGCTCCTTCGGAGGCCAAGAGACCCAGTACTTC. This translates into CASSFGGQETQYF.

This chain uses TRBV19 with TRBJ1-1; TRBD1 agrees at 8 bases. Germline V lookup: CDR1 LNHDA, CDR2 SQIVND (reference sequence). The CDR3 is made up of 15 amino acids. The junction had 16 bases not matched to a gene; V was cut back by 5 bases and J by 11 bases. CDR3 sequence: CASSPHRGTGSPAFF. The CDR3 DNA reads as TGTGCCAGTAGTCCCCATCGAGGGACAGGATCTCCGGCTTTCTTT.